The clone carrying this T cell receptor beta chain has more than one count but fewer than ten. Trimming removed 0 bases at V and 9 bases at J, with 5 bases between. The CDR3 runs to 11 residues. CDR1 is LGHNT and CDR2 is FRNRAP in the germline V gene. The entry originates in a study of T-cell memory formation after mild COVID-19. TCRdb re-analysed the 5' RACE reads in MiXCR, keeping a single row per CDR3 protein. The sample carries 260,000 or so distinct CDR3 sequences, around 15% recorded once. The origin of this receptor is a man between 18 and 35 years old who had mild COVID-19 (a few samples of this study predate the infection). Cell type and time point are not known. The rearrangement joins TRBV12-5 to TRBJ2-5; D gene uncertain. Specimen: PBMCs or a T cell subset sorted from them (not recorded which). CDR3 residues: CASGLVPAQYF. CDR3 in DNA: TGTGCTAGTGGTTTGGTACCCGCCCAGTACTTC. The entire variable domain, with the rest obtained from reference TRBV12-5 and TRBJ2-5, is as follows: DARVTQTPRHKVTEMGQEVTMRCQPILGHNTVFWYRQTMMQGLELLAYFRNRAPLDDSGMPKDRFSAEMPDATLATLKIQPSEPRDSAVYFCASGLVPAQYFGPGTRLLVL.